The table lists the clone carrying this T cell receptor (beta chain) with a few counts. The second PCR ran roughly 6 to 12 cycles with a sample-barcoded 5' primer and J-beta primers. TCRdb independently ran MiXCR on the 5' RACE reads; one entry per CDR3 protein. Of hundreds of thousands of distinct CDR3 sequences in the sample, 35% to 60% were seen once. The record originates from a study of blood T cells in healthy people across ages. Trimming removed 4 bases at V and 1 base at J, with 10 bases between. The germline V gene encodes CDR1 SQVTM and CDR2 ANQGSEA. The CDR3 runs to 13 residues. The origin of this receptor is an elderly man in good health. Sequences were obtained from blood. The chain recombines TRBV29-1 with TRBJ1-1; the D gene is possibly TRBD1 (5 bases). The CDR3 loop is CSVGLQENTEAFF. In nucleotides, the CDR3 is TGCAGCGTTGGGTTACAGGAGAACACTGAAGCTTTCTTT. Using reference TRBV29-1 and TRBJ1-1 for the parts outside the CDR3, the full variable domain is SAVISQKPSRDICQRGTSLTIQCQVDSQVTMMFWYRQQPGQSLTLIATANQGSEATYESGFVIDKFPISRPNLTFSTLTVSNMSPEDSSIYLCSVGLQENTEAFFGQGTRLTVV.